This T cell receptor (beta chain) comes out of a study of CD8 T cells in Susac syndrome. The sequenced target, TCR beta, came from blood CD8+ and CD4+ T cells. TEMRA cells were FACS-enriched, and CD8+ and CD4+ T cells were isolated negatively. Random hexamers were used to reverse transcribe an amount of roughly 0.45 to 1 ug RNA. Amplification of TCR beta CDR3 across 54 Vbeta and 13 Jbeta was performed with immunoSEQ multiplex PCR. In TCRdb, the immunoSEQ multiplex PCR reads were re-called with MiXCR into one record per CDR3 protein. Here the sample spans about 120,000 distinct CDR3 sequences, 94% being singletons. Findings of the study overall: It was acknowledged by the study that relatively few individuals were included in its TCR sequencing and HLA analysis.

In regard to this clonotype: The target antigen is unknown.

J was trimmed by 5 bases and V by 0 bases; bases with no gene match: 5. Germline CDR1 and CDR2: DFQATT and SNEGSKA (reference sequence). The CDR3 runs to 15 residues. The receptor comes from a human donor in good health. The V call is TRBV20-1, the J call TRBJ2-5; TRBD2 agrees at 11 bases. Specimen: CD4+ T cells from PBMCs. CDR3 sequence: CSARDGASGRETQYF. The CDR3 DNA reads TGCAGTGCTAGAGATGGGGCTAGCGGGAGGGAGACCCAGTACTTC.